This T cell receptor beta chain appears in the sequencing data of a study of blood T cell repertoires in COVID-19. This clone was recorded a few times. This CDR3 is 14 amino acids long. The germline CDR1 and CDR2 sequences are SGDLS and YYNGEE. V was pared by 3 bases and J by 5 bases, with 7 bases of the junction left unmatched. Per the original methods: It was from reference gene primer amplification that nucleated cell counts were estimated. Data came from immunoSEQ multiplex PCR; TCRdb stores just in-frame clones and leaves some out. For V, J and clone size, that table is used; D and trimming come from the DNA. This sample has around 54,000 clones, with roughly 76% found just once.

The receptor was derived from a woman aged 55-69 years with acute or convalescent COVID-19. The specimen sequenced was peripheral blood. The rearrangement joins TRBV9 to TRBJ2-5, with TRBD2 matching over 7 bases. Here the CDR3 DNA reads TGTGCCAGCAGCGCGGGACTACCTGCGGAGACCCAGTACTTC. It translates to CASSAGLPAETQYF.